The TCR beta chain described here comes from a study of PD-L1 blockade in urothelial cancer. Across the whole study: Patients with male sex and bladder-origin urothelial cancer accounted for most of the roughly 30 enrolled.

Germline V gene data show CDR1 as LNHDA and CDR2 as SQIVND (reference sequence). Losses at the gene ends were 6 bases for V and 4 bases for J; bases not matched to a gene: 10. The CDR3 length is 15 residues. Generated by immunoSEQ multiplex PCR, the TCRdb table keeps only in-frame clones and is missing some. The table has more than 55,000 clones, around 84% seen once. This clone was counted once. This TCR came from a man over 45 with urothelial cancer. V gene TRBV19 combines with J gene TRBJ1-1, with TRBD1 matching 8 bases. The material sequenced was PBMCs, taken around atezolizumab (anti-PD-L1) treatment. CDR3 sequence: CASSPTGAKGTEAFF. Written as DNA, the CDR3 is TGTGCCAGTAGCCCGACAGGGGCCAAGGGCACTGAAGCTTTCTTT.